Each of the 30 T cell receptor beta chains below was sequenced from the same sample in a study of graft-versus-host responses after intestinal transplantation. These receptors lack a known antigen. Profiled with immunoSEQ multiplex PCR; TCRdb holds only in-frame clones, not every one. The profile shows about 90,000 clones, about 91% of them singletons. The sample in question was unstimulated CD4+ T cells sorted from spleen or lymph node cells, obtained before transplant. The receptor set was obtained from a human donor who was the organ donor for an intestinal transplant.

J is TRBJ1-1 and V is TRBV19, with D tentatively TRBD1 (5 bases). This CDR3 is built from 13 residues. With 5 bases removed from V and 5 bases from J, the gap between germline ends came to 12 bases. Germline V gene sequence: CDR1 LNHDA, CDR2 SQIVND (reference sequence). The CDR3 sequence: CASSRQGGTEAFF. As DNA, the CDR3 is TGTGCCAGTAGTCGTCAGGGCGGTACTGAAGCTTTCTTT.

This rearrangement joins TRBV6-5 to TRBJ1-1; no firm D call. V lost 5 bases and J lost 0, with 10 bases in between. Germline loops: CDR1 MNHEY, CDR2 SVGAGI. This CDR3 contains 14 residues. CDR3 DNA: TGTGCCAGCAGTAGCGGGAACATGAACACTGAAGCTTTCTTT. This translates into CASSSGNMNTEAFF.

J is TRBJ1-4 and V is TRBV27; 7 bases map to TRBD1. From germline, CDR1 is MNHEY and CDR2 SMNVEV (reference sequence). The V and J ends lost 7 bases and 3 bases, in that order; junction bases with no gene match: 8. CDR3 length: 15 residues. The CDR3 DNA sequence: TGTGCCAGCATGGCTTACAGGGGAGCTAATGAAAAACTGTTTTTT. Translation gives CASMAYRGANEKLFF.

In its sample, this clone was seen once. The chain employs TRBV5-1 and TRBJ1-4; tentatively, D is TRBD1 (6 bases). Deletions cut 0 bases from V and 5 bases from J, with 11 bases between. CDR3 length: 15 amino acids. Germline V lookup: CDR1 SGHRS, CDR2 YFSETQ. The CDR3 bases are TGCGCCAGCAGCTTGGCTCCAGGGGTGAATGAAAAACTGTTTTTT. Its translation is CASSLAPGVNEKLFF. Supplemented by reference TRBV5-1 and TRBJ1-4, the full variable domain reads KAGVTQTPRYLIKTRGQQVTLSCSPISGHRSVSWYQQTPGQGLQFLFEYFSETQRNKGNFPGRFSGRQFSNSRSEMNVSTLELGDSALYLCASSLAPGVNEKLFFGSGTQLSVL.

V usage is TRBV9 and J usage is TRBJ2-7; 10 bases fit TRBD2. The V gene end was trimmed by 1 base and the J gene end by 1 base; junction bases not matched to a gene: 2. This CDR3 comprises 15 residues. Germline CDR1 reads SGDLS; CDR2 reads YYNGEE. DNA for the CDR3: TGTGCCAGCAGCGTAACTAGCGGGACATCCTACGAGCAGTACTTC. Residues: CASSVTSGTSYEQYF.

This chain links TRBV18 with TRBJ1-4; tentative D call: TRBD1 (5 bases). The V end lost 6 bases, the J end lost 6 bases, and 11 bases lay between the germline ends. CDR1 is KGHSH, CDR2 LQKENI, per germline. The CDR3 spans 13 residues. The CDR3 region has the DNA TGTGCCAGCTCCGGGACTCGTGATGAAAAACTGTTTTTT. This codes for CASSGTRDEKLFF.

This clone was observed a few times. The chain couples TRBV29-1 to TRBJ1-2, with D possibly matching TRBD1 (5 bases). The V gene's germline CDR1 is SQVTM and CDR2 ANQGSEA. Trimming removed 6 bases from V and 6 bases from J, with 14 bases in between. The CDR3 is 12 amino acids. CDR3 sequence (DNA): TGCAGCGTCGACGACAGAAGAAATGGCTACACCTTC. This gives the protein CSVDDRRNGYTF.

The sample holds a few counts of this clone. The chain is built from TRBV28 and TRBJ1-5; D gene unclear. Germline assignment: CDR1 MDHEN and CDR2 SYDVKM. The CDR3 contains 14 residues. V lost 3 bases and J lost 6, with 12 bases in between. The CDR3 nucleotides read TGTGCCAGCAGTTTTGCCGGTATTAGTCAGCCCCAGCATTTT. Its translation is CASSFAGISQPQHF.

The V call is TRBV5-6, the J call TRBJ2-1; D perhaps matches TRBD2 (7 bases). CDR3 length equals 16 residues. Per the germline V gene, CDR1 is SGHDT and CDR2 is YYEEEE. The germline V and J ends were trimmed by 4 bases and 7 bases, with 21 bases remaining between them. This CDR3 is CASSPNYGKGGNEQFF. CDR3 DNA: TGTGCCAGCAGCCCCAACTACGGTAAGGGGGGGAATGAGCAGTTCTTC.

The CDR3, as DNA: TGTGCCAGCAGTACGGACAGGGGGCCCACTAATGAAAAACTGTTTTTT. Its protein is CASSTDRGPTNEKLFF. The chain combines TRBV6-6 with TRBJ1-4, with 11 nucleotides matching TRBD1. This CDR3 is 16 amino acids long. From germline, CDR1 is MNHNY and CDR2 SVGAGI (reference sequence). V lost 5 bases and J lost 2; bases outside the gene matches: 4.

The rearrangement links TRBV27 to TRBJ2-7; TRBD2 might be the D (6 bases). CDR1 MNHEY and CDR2 SMNVEV come from the germline V gene (reference sequence). This CDR3 is built from 14 residues. V lost 4 bases and J lost 4, with 14 bases in between. This chain's CDR3 is CASSYGGNLYEQYF. DNA of the CDR3: TGTGCCAGCAGTTATGGAGGGAATCTTTACGAGCAGTACTTC.

V gene TRBV5-5 combines with J gene TRBJ2-5, with 9 nucleotides matching TRBD1. CDR3 size: 18 residues. Trimming cost V 4 bases and J 7 bases; bases outside gene matches: 20. Germline-derived CDR1 and CDR2 are SGHKS and YYEKEE (reference sequence). CDR3 DNA: TGTGCCAGCAGCCCATGGACAGGGGTCAACCTCGGGGTGGGGACCCAGTACTTC. This codes for CASSPWTGVNLGVGTQYF.

This clone was picked up one time. V is TRBV14 and J is TRBJ2-1; 7 bases agree with TRBD2. The CDR3 spans 13 residues. V dropped 2 bases and J dropped 6; count of bases not matched to a gene: 1. The V gene's germline CDR1 is SGHDN and CDR2 FVKESK. In DNA, the CDR3 is TGTGCCAGCAGCCAATGGGGGGGCAATGAGCAGTTCTTC. This encodes CASSQWGGNEQFF.

J is TRBJ2-3 and V is TRBV28; D gene ambiguous. There are 14 residues in the CDR3. Trimming stripped 6 bases from V and 1 base from J, with 11 bases between. CDR1 is MDHEN and CDR2 is SYDVKM in the germline V gene. DNA of the CDR3: TGTGCCAGCAGGCGGAAGTGGGGCACAGATACGCAGTATTTT. Protein sequence: CASRRKWGTDTQYF.

The chain combines TRBV28 with TRBJ1-1; a weak D match, TRBD1 (5 bases). The germline CDR1 and CDR2 sequences are MDHEN and SYDVKM. The V gene lost 5 bases and the J gene lost 0 bases, with 19 bases spanning the gap. This CDR3 region has 17 residues. CDR3 coding DNA: TGTGCCAGCAGTACGCCCCAGGGCGTTGGCGTGAACACTGAAGCTTTCTTT. Amino acid sequence: CASSTPQGVGVNTEAFF.

In the case of this clone: The same CDR3 can be traced to other DNA sequences in this sample. This chain links TRBV7-8 with TRBJ2-2; TRBD2 agrees at 16 bases. The CDR3 length is 20 residues. After removal of 1 base from V and 7 bases from J, the junction contained 12 bases not matched to a gene. Germline V lookup: CDR1 SGHVS, CDR2 FQNEAQ. CDR3 residues: CASSLGRVWGLAGGNGELFF. The DNA of the CDR3 is TGTGCCAGCAGCTTAGGGCGGGTTTGGGGACTAGCGGGAGGGAACGGGGAGCTGTTTTTT. The whole variable domain, filled in from reference TRBV7-8 and TRBJ2-2, reads GAGVSQSPRYKVAKRGQDVALRCDPISGHVSLFWYQQALGQGPEFLTYFQNEAQLDKSGLPSDRFFAERPEGSVSTLKIQRTQQEDSAVYLCASSLGRVWGLAGGNGELFFGEGSRLTVL.

The DNA of the CDR3 is TGTGCCAGCAGCTTAGTAGGCGGGGGGGATACGCAGTATTTT. It yields the protein CASSLVGGGDTQYF. The chain has TRBV7-8 and TRBJ2-3, with 8 positions matching TRBD2. CDR1 and CDR2 from the germline V gene are SGHVS and FQNEAQ. With V trimmed by 1 base and J by 6 bases, 3 bases remained unmatched. CDR3 size: 14 residues.

The chain recombines TRBV5-4 with TRBJ2-1; a possible D gene is TRBD2 (5 bases). Germline V gene lookup returns CDR1 SGHNT and CDR2 YYREEE (reference sequence). Between the trimmed V and J ends, which lost 2 bases and 4 bases, there was a span of 16 bases. The CDR3 has 16 residues. The CDR3 region is CASSFPLARGYNEQFF. In nucleotides, the CDR3 is TGTGCCAGCAGCTTCCCCTTAGCGAGAGGTTACAATGAGCAGTTCTTC.

The rearrangement joins TRBV5-4 to TRBJ2-7; maybe TRBD1 (7 bases). Germline V gives CDR1 SGHNT, CDR2 YYREEE (reference sequence). The V end was cut by 4 bases, the J end by 0 bases, with 14 bases between. The length of the CDR3 is 15 residues. The CDR3 spells CASSPGGGLSYEQYF. The CDR3 DNA sequence: TGTGCCAGCAGCCCAGGAGGGGGCCTCTCCTACGAGCAGTACTTC.

This clone was counted a single time. This sequence joins TRBV6-5 and TRBJ1-1; D gene ambiguous. Germline V gene lookup returns CDR1 MNHEY and CDR2 SVGAGI. V dropped 0 bases and J dropped 2 bases, with 10 bases sitting between them. The CDR3 is 15 residues long. This CDR3 is CASSYSSARNTEAFF. The CDR3 bases are TGTGCCAGCAGTTACTCGTCCGCCAGAAACACTGAAGCTTTCTTT.

The chain joins TRBV5-1 to TRBJ1-2, with 9 bases lining up with TRBD1. This CDR3 contains 13 residues. From germline, CDR1 is SGHRS and CDR2 YFSETQ. V shed 0 bases, J shed 8 bases, and the junction held 2 bases outside the gene matches. CDR3 sequence reads: CASSLAGQGGYTF. The CDR3 DNA follows: TGCGCCAGCAGCTTGGCGGGACAGGGCGGCTACACCTTC.

J is TRBJ2-2 and V is TRBV5-1; 9 nucleotides match TRBD2. Germline CDR1 SGHRS, CDR2 YFSETQ. Trimming removed 7 bases from V and 5 bases from J; junction bases left unmatched: 6. This CDR3 comprises 14 residues. In nucleotides, the CDR3 is TGCGCCAGCTGGCGGGAGGGAGGAACCGGGGAGCTGTTTTTT. Its protein product is CASWREGGTGELFF.

The rearrangement links TRBV7-9 to TRBJ2-1, with 11 positions matching TRBD2. V lost 5 bases to trimming and J lost 0 bases; unmatched junction nucleotides: 12. Germline lookup yields CDR1 SEHNR and CDR2 FQNEAQ (reference sequence). The length of the CDR3 is 19 residues. CDR3 nucleotides: TGTGCCAGCAGCACCGGGACTAGCGGATTCCCCCCCTCCTACAATGAGCAGTTCTTC. The encoded protein is CASSTGTSGFPPSYNEQFF.

This clone was observed a single time. This chain uses TRBV5-1 with TRBJ2-3, with D tentatively TRBD2 (5 bases). CDR1 and CDR2 from the germline V gene are SGHRS and YFSETQ. V shed 0 bases and J shed 1 base, with 12 bases lying between them. The CDR3 is 16 amino acids. The chain's CDR3 is CASSLAAATRTDTQYF. CDR3 nucleotide sequence: TGCGCCAGCAGCTTGGCAGCGGCCACCCGCACAGATACGCAGTATTTT. Filled out from reference TRBV5-1 and TRBJ2-3, the complete variable domain reads KAGVTQTPRYLIKTRGQQVTLSCSPISGHRSVSWYQQTPGQGLQFLFEYFSETQRNKGNFPGRFSGRQFSNSRSEMNVSTLELGDSALYLCASSLAAATRTDTQYFGPGTRLTVL.

The chain links TRBV9 to TRBJ1-3; possible D gene TRBD1, 5 bases. V dropped 2 bases and J dropped 2 bases, with 8 bases sitting between them. CDR1 and CDR2 (germline): SGDLS, YYNGEE. This CDR3 has 14 residues. The CDR3 loop reads CASSVAGTGNTIYF. The CDR3 DNA reads TGTGCCAGCAGCGTGGCAGGGACTGGAAACACCATATATTTT.

V gene TRBV6-5 combines with J gene TRBJ1-2; possible D gene TRBD1, 6 bases. CDR1 and CDR2 (germline): MNHEY, SVGAGI. With 0 bases removed from V and 11 bases from J, the gap between germline ends came to 19 bases. The CDR3 is 15 amino acids. The CDR3 sequence: CASSYSSRGRVAYTF. The DNA of the CDR3 is TGTGCCAGCAGTTACTCGTCCAGGGGCCGCGTGGCATACACCTTC.

As for this clone: The junction shows a germline mismatch at one end, possibly a read error. The rearrangement joins TRBV28 to TRBJ2-7; D is undetermined. From germline, CDR1 is MDHEN and CDR2 SYDVKM. The CDR3 consists of 14 residues. CDR3 loop: CAGSPSGGPSEQYF. CDR3 in DNA: TGTGCCGGCAGTCCCTCTGGTGGGCCCTCCGAGCAGTACTTC.

The chain uses TRBV5-4 and TRBJ2-2, with 8 bases aligning to TRBD1. In germline, CDR1 is SGHNT, CDR2 YYREEE (reference sequence). CDR3 length: 15 amino acids. The junction had 4 bases not matched to a gene; V was cut back by 4 bases and J by 2 bases. For the CDR3, the DNA is TGTGCCAGCAGCCAGACAGGGGCCAACACCGGGGAGCTGTTTTTT. It is translated as CASSQTGANTGELFF.

J is TRBJ1-6 and V is TRBV5-1; D is possibly TRBD1 (6 bases). The CDR3 consists of 16 residues. V was trimmed by 0 bases and J by 8 bases, leaving 15 bases between them. CDR1 and CDR2 from the germline V gene are SGHRS and YFSETQ. CDR3 amino acids: CASSLVFGGLYSPLHF. CDR3 in DNA: TGCGCCAGCAGCTTGGTCTTCGGGGGGCTGTATTCACCCCTCCACTTT.

This clone was observed a single time. The chain couples TRBV5-1 to TRBJ2-3; TRBD1 aligns across 10 bases. Germline lookup yields CDR1 SGHRS and CDR2 YFSETQ. CDR3 length: 14 residues. Trimming cost V 4 bases and J 5 bases; bases outside gene matches: 4. For the CDR3, the DNA is TGCGCCAGCAGCCGAGGACAGGGGGGAGATACGCAGTATTTT. This translates into CASSRGQGGDTQYF.